A selection of T cell receptor beta chains follows, all from one sample in a study of technical replicates of blood from a few donors. Using immunoSEQ multiplex PCR, the repertoire was profiled, and TCRdb retains in-frame clones only, with some absent. The table lists more than 65,000 clones, 95% to 98% of them singletons. The material sequenced was T cells isolated from PBMCs. Receptors originate from a human donor in good health. The conserved cysteine and the conserved F or W are not part of the CDR3 here. Some rows mark clone size as missing; the rest say once, few, many or name a class of expanded clone.

>12|.|TRBV4-2
ASSQGPGGPEAF
>14|.|TRBV7-8
ASSPIIQGANEKLF
>13|.|TRBV19
ASSIGQHSNQPQH
>13|.|TRBV9
ASSVDDFLNTEAF
>12|.|TRBV30
AWSVGQGVTEAF
>10|once|TRBV19
ASGTPQETQY
>13|once|TRBV7-2
ASSFRTSGRNEQF
>11|.|TRBV4-1
ASSQEGGETQY
>12|.|TRBV7-2
ASSLGTGTDTQY
>11|.|TRBV11-1
ASSLEFGQPQH
>12|once|TRBV11-2
ASSLGGLNTEAF
>12|.|TRBV29-1
SVLWDRAPYEQY
>11|.|TRBV7-8
ASSLAGEGGYT
>13|.|TRBV2
ASTISGIGGDEQY
>11|.|TRBV5-4
ASRGDRNTEAF
>12|.|TRBV11-2
ASSLFRDTYGYT
>12|.|TRBV27
ASSLSRGNTEAF
>12|.|TRBV10-3
AISRDRGNTEAF
>13|.|TRBV6-1
ASRLTGSGANVLT
>13|.|TRBV29-1
SVSGVGSSNQPQH